A single sample is the source of the 10 T cell receptor beta chains below, sequenced in a study of shared clonotypes between healthy human individuals. Some clones are missing from TCRdb's copy, which holds only in-frame ones; the method was immunoSEQ multiplex PCR. The table has 950,000 to 1,100,000 clones, about 76% seen once. The source material was memory CD4+ T cells sorted from blood. Documented subset: CD45RA-negative fraction. These receptors originate from a man between 18 and 35 years old in good health.

The chain uses TRBV5-6 and TRBJ2-5; D could derive from TRBD1 or TRBD2 (5 bases each). The CDR3 covers 14 residues. CDR1 is SGHDT and CDR2 is YYEEEE in the germline V gene. The ends were cut back, 4 bases at V and 1 base at J, with 11 bases in the middle. CDR3 residues: CASSLRDGQETQYF. The DNA for the CDR3 is TGTGCCAGCAGCCTACGGGACGGCCAAGAGACCCAGTACTTC.

The rearrangement joins TRBV2 to TRBJ2-3, with 8 bases aligning to TRBD1. This CDR3 region has 16 residues. The junction had 13 bases not matched to a gene; V was cut back by 10 bases and J by 1 base. The germline gives CDR1 SNHLY, CDR2 FYNNEI. The CDR3, as DNA: TGTGCCACCCCCTTGGACAGGGAGGCCCGCACAGATACGCAGTATTTT. This codes for CATPLDREARTDTQYF.

As to this clone: The DNA is omitted, as the CDR3 cannot be located on it reliably, and the CDR3 follows TCRdb's listing. CDR3 loop: CASSVDGVGLGTYF. The J gene is TRBJ2-7, the V gene TRBV9. Counting both end residues, the CDR3 totals 14 amino acids. Germline V gives CDR1 SGDLS, CDR2 YYNGEE.

The V gene is TRBV2, the J gene TRBJ1-1; no reliable D call. The germline V gene encodes CDR1 SNHLY and CDR2 FYNNEI. The CDR3 has 12 residues. The V end was cut by 7 bases, the J end by 6 bases, with 12 bases between. CDR3 in amino acids: CASMSDGAEAFF. CDR3 nucleotides: TGTGCCAGCATGTCGGATGGAGCTGAAGCTTTCTTT.

In this sample, this clone turned up once. This sequence joins TRBV7-9 and TRBJ2-1; TRBD2 aligns across 9 bases. Trimming at V came to 6 bases and at J to 7 bases, leaving 7 bases not matched to a gene. Germline CDR1 and CDR2: SEHNR and FQNEAQ (reference sequence). This CDR3 has 14 amino acids. CDR3 sequence (DNA): TGTGCCAGCAGTCTTAGCGGGAGAGCGAATGAGCAGTTCTTC. It specifies CASSLSGRANEQFF.

The chain recombines TRBV7-3 with TRBJ1-6, with 8 bases identical to TRBD1. In germline, CDR1 is SGHTA, CDR2 FQGTGA. This CDR3 comprises 17 residues. Losses at the gene ends were 7 bases for V and 3 bases for J; bases not matched to a gene: 11. The CDR3 protein is CASTLTRGQDYNSPLHF. The CDR3 coding sequence is TGTGCCAGCACTTTGACCCGGGGACAGGACTATAATTCACCCCTCCACTTT.

The V and J genes are TRBV19 and TRBJ1-1, with 8 bases lining up with TRBD1. The CDR3 consists of 15 residues. The V segment lost 5 bases and the J segment 2 bases; nucleotides outside the gene matches: 7. In germline, CDR1 is LNHDA, CDR2 SQIVND (reference sequence). CDR3 in amino acids: CASSGYGTGNTEAFF. In DNA, the CDR3 is TGTGCCAGTAGTGGATACGGGACAGGTAACACTGAAGCTTTCTTT.

This clone has more than one count but fewer than ten. The chain uses TRBV10-3 and TRBJ1-4; D may be TRBD1 (5 bases). The CDR3 spans 16 residues. Germline V lookup: CDR1 ENHRY, CDR2 SYGVKD. Trimming took 5 bases from V and 2 from J, leaving 15 bases between them. The CDR3 loop is CAISSGTKGTNEKLFF. The CDR3 region has the DNA TGTGCCATCAGTTCCGGTACAAAGGGGACTAATGAAAAACTGTTTTTT.

This clone was observed a single time. The chain recombines TRBV6-1 with TRBJ2-2; 9 bases match TRBD1. Germline CDR1 MNHNS, CDR2 SASEGT. The V and J ends lost 6 bases and 4 bases, in that order; junction bases with no gene match: 6. This CDR3 has 15 residues. CDR3: CASRMTGGRTGELFF. The CDR3 coding sequence is TGTGCCAGCAGAATGACAGGGGGGCGCACCGGGGAGCTGTTTTTT.

This chain links TRBV7-8 with TRBJ2-4, with 7 bases identical to TRBD1. CDR3 length: 14 amino acids. Trimming at V came to 3 bases and at J to 6 bases, leaving 5 bases not matched to a gene. Germline V lookup: CDR1 SGHVS, CDR2 FQNEAQ. CDR3 in DNA: TGTGCCAGCAGCTTGACAGGGCTTGGAAACATTCAGTACTTC. Its protein product is CASSLTGLGNIQYF. The entire variable domain, with the rest obtained from reference TRBV7-8 and TRBJ2-4, is as follows: GAGVSQSPRYKVAKRGQDVALRCDPISGHVSLFWYQQALGQGPEFLTYFQNEAQLDKSGLPSDRFFAERPEGSVSTLKIQRTQQEDSAVYLCASSLTGLGNIQYFGAGTRLSVL.